Detailed here is one T cell receptor beta chain. Its antigen remains unidentified. The CDR3 has 13 residues. Germline CDR1 is ENHRY and CDR2 is SYGVKD. The V end was cut by 3 bases, the J end by 3 bases, with 8 bases between. This entry belongs to a study of post-analysis software for immune sequencing data. For the study at large: Multiple sclerosis in the patients followed relapsing-remitting, secondary progressive and progressive-relapsing courses. Study-wide points: Normalized Chao1 diversity was significantly reduced in patients versus controls. Under F measure analysis, samples from one preparation batch co-clustered strongly. The study found TRBV5-6, TRBV5-1 and TRBV20-1 among four to six TRBV segments more frequent in patients than controls.

TCR beta cDNA libraries included unique molecular identifiers. Once roughly 0.9 to 10 million T cells were used, some 500,000 cDNA molecules resulted. One entry per CDR3 protein results from TCRdb running MiXCR on the PCR reads. This table has under 650,000 distinct CDR3 sequences, 40% to 50% appearing once. Sequencing input: blood. This TCR was recovered from a girl aged 5-17 years with multiple sclerosis. This chain connects TRBV10-3 to TRBJ1-2, with D possibly matching TRBD1 (5 bases). The DNA of the CDR3 is TGTGCCATCAGTGAAGACAGAGACTATGGCTACACCTTC. Its translation is CAISEDRDYGYTF.